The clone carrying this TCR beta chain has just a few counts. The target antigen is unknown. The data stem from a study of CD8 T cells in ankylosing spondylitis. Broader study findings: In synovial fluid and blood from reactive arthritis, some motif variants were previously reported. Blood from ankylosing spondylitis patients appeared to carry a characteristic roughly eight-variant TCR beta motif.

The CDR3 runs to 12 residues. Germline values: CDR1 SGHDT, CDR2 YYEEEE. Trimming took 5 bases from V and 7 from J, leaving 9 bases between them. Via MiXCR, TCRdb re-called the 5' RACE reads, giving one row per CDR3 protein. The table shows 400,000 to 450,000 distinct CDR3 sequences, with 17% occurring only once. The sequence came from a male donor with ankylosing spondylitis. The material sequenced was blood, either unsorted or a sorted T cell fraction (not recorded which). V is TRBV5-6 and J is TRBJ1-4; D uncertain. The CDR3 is CASSRVSEKLFF. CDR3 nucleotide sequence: TGTGCCAGCAGTAGAGTGAGTGAAAAACTGTTTTTT.